This entry is about one T cell receptor beta chain. This clonotype was counted ten times or more. Its antigen is not yet known. No much larger clonotype is one base removed from it; base qualities were not supplied. The sample originates from a study of T-cell reconstitution after alpha-beta-depleted transplantation in children (dated by TCRdb to between 2015 and 2016). Study-wide context: Using TCR repertoire profiling, the study followed T-cell immune reconstitution in a quantitative way in children after TCRalphabeta/CD19-depleted allogeneic hematopoietic cell transplantation.

Libraries were constructed by PCR. The sequencer was an Illumina HiSeq 2500. TCR library preparation used molecular barcoding, with unique molecular identifiers applied to normalize quantification of the TCRbeta repertoire. TCRdb reworked the public reads: Q25 trimming with fastp, MiXCR clone assembly, productive beta chains retained. Records with the same CDR3 protein are collapsed into one entry carrying the most frequent genes and DNA. The table for this sample lists approximately 400,000 distinct CDR3 sequences; approximately 11% of them were counted only once. Together, the top ten hold roughly 5.1% of the sample. V loses 4 bases of germline sequence and J loses 1 base, and the interval between the two ends is 10 bases. Reading the germline V gene gives CDR1 SQVTM and CDR2 ANQGSEA. Measured from the cysteine to the phenylalanine, the CDR3 is 13 residues long. Only the CDR3 region is kept as DNA, spanning 39 bases read in frame from base 1.

Source: PBMCs from the stem cell graft donor, taken from the stem cell graft. The clonotype comes from a human donor who donated a stem cell graft to a child with acute myeloid leukemia. The chain is assembled from TRBV29-1 and TRBJ1-1, with TRBD1 as a weak D call on 5 bases. The DNA sequence is given as TGCAGCGTTGTTGGGACCGCGAACACTGAAGCTTTCTTT. Its protein reads: CSVVGTANTEAFF.